This TCR beta chain was sequenced during a study of control samples from healthy donors and cancer patients. The germline V gene has CDR1 MRHNA and CDR2 SNTAGT. V was clipped by 4 bases and J by 7 bases, with 11 bases between them. There are 13 residues in the CDR3. TCRdb's copy holds only in-frame clones and misses some; the assay was immunoSEQ multiplex PCR. The profile shows approximately 90,000 clones, 86% of them singletons. Specimen: blood. This chain links TRBV6-4 with TRBJ1-5; D unresolved. The TCR was taken from a man in his thirties or forties in good health. CDR3 region: CASSVQTGQPQHF. For the CDR3, the DNA is TGTGCCAGCAGTGTCCAAACCGGACAGCCCCAGCATTTT.